This T cell receptor beta chain was found in a study of blood T cell repertoires in COVID-19. Profiling relied on immunoSEQ multiplex PCR, and the TCRdb table lists in-frame clones only, not all of them. The sample lists a few hundred thousand clones, nearly 90% occurring once. The ends were cut back, 1 base at V and 4 bases at J, with 14 bases in the middle. The germline V gene has CDR1 LGHDT and CDR2 YNNKEL (reference sequence). The CDR3 has 16 residues. This TCR was sampled from a man aged 30 to 45 who had been exposed to COVID-19. J is TRBJ1-5 and V is TRBV3-1 (or the pseudogene TRBV3-2), with D hard to call. The sample comprised PBMCs or T cells enriched from blood (not recorded which). The CDR3 coding sequence is TGTGCCAGCAGCCAAGGTACATCTGTTTTAAATCAGCCCCAGCATTTT. Its protein product is CASSQGTSVLNQPQHF.